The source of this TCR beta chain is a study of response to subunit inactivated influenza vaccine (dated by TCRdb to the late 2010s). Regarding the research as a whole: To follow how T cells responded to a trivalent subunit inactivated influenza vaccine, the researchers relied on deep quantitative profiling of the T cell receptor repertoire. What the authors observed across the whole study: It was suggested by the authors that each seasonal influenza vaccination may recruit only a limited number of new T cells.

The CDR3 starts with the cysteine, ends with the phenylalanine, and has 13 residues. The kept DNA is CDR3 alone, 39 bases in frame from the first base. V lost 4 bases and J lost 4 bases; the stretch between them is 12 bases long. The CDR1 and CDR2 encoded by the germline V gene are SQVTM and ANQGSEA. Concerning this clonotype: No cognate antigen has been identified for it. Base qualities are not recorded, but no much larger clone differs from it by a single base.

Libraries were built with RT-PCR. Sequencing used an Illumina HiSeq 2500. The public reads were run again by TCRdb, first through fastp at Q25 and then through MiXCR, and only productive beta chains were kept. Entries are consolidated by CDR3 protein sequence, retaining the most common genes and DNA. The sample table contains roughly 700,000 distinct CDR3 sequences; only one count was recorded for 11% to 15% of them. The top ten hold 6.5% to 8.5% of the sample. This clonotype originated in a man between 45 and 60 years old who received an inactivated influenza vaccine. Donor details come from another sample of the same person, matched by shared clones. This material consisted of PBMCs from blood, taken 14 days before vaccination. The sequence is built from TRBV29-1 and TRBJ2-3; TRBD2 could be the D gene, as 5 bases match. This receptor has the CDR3 CSVAPWTADTQYF. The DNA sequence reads TGCAGCGTTGCCCCTTGGACTGCAGATACGCAGTATTTT.